The clone carrying this TCR beta chain was seen a handful of times. No antigen is known for it. The same CDR3 is also encoded by other DNA sequences in this sample. PCR primers comprised 60 Vbeta and 13 Jbeta primers. The authors' processing: Unique TCR beta chains totaled around 86 million in a later count, with roughly 10 million of them shared. Sequencing used immunoSEQ multiplex PCR; TCRdb keeps in-frame clones, though not all of them. The V and J calls and the clone size are those of that table, but D and trimming were determined from the DNA. Among about 150,000 clones listed, about 64% were seen once. The record originates from a study of cytomegalovirus exposure and HLA in healthy donors. This CDR3 is built from 15 residues. The germline gives CDR1 SNHLY, CDR2 FYNNEI. The J segment lost 3 bases and the V segment lost 8 bases, leaving 4 bases of the junction unmatched. Broader study findings: Reportedly, a later analysis found an Asian-associated ancestry cluster had fewer N-insertions than the approximately 670-donor mean.

Material: PBMCs. The TCR originated in a woman aged 55-69 years in good health and CMV-seropositive. This chain uses TRBV2 with TRBJ2-1; TRBD2 matches at 13 bases. CDR3 residues: CASRRTSGSYNEQFF. CDR3 DNA sequence: TGTGCCAGCCGACGGACTAGCGGGAGCTACAATGAGCAGTTCTTC.